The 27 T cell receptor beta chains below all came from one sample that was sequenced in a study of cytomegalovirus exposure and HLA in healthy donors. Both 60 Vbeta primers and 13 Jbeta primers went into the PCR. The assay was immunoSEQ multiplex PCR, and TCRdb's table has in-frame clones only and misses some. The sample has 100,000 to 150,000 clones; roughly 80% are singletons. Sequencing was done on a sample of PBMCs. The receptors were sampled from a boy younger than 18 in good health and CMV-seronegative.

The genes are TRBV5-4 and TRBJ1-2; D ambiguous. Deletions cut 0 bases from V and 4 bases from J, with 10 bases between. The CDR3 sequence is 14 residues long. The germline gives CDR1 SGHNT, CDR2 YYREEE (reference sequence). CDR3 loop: CASSLAGGPYGYTF. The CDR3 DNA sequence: TGTGCCAGCAGCTTGGCGGGAGGCCCCTATGGCTACACCTTC. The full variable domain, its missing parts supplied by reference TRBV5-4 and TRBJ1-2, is ETGVTQSPTHLIKTRGQQVTLRCSSQSGHNTVSWYQQALGQGPQFIFQYYREEENGRGNFPPRFSGLQFPNYSSELNVNALELDDSALYLCASSLAGGPYGYTFGSGTRLTVV.

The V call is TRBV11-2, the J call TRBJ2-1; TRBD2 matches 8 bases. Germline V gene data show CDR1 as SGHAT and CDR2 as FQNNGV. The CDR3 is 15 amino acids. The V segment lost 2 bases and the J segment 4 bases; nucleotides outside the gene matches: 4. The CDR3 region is CASSLMASGYNEQFF. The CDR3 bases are TGTGCCAGCAGCTTAATGGCTAGCGGGTACAATGAGCAGTTCTTC.

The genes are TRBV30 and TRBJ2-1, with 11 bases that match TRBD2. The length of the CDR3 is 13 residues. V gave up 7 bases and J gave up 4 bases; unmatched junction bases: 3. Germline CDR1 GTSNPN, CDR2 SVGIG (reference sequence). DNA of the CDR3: TGTGCCTTAGCGGGAGGGCCGTACAATGAGCAGTTCTTC. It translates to CALAGGPYNEQFF.

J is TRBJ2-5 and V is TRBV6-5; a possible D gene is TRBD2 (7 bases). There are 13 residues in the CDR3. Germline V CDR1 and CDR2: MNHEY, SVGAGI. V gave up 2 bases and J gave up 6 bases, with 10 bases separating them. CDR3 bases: TGTGCCAGCAGTTACAGGGGGGGGCAGACCCAGTACTTC. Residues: CASSYRGGQTQYF.

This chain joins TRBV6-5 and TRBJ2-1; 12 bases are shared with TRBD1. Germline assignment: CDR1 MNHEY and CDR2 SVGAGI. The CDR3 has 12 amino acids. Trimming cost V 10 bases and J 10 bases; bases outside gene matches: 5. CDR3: CAITGTGGEQFF. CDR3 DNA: TGTGCCATAACCGGGACAGGGGGCGAGCAGTTCTTC.

CDR3 amino acids: CASSLAGANTGELFF. CDR3 nucleotide sequence: TGTGCCAGCAGCTTGGCCGGGGCGAACACCGGGGAGCTGTTTTTT. The chain links TRBV5-4 to TRBJ2-2; D may be TRBD2 (5 bases). The CDR3 has 15 residues. V was cut by 0 bases and J by 0 bases, with 6 bases left in between. CDR1 is SGHNT, CDR2 YYREEE, per germline (reference sequence).

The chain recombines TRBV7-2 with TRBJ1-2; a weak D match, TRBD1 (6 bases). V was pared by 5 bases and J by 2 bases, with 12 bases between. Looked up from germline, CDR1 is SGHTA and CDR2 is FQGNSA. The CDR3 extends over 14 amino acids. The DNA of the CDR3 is TGTGCCAGCAGCACCAGGACAGCGAACTATGGCTACACCTTC. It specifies CASSTRTANYGYTF.

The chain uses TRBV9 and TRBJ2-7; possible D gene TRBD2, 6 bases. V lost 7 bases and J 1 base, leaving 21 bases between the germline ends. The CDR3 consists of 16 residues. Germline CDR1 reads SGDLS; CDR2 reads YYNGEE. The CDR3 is CASLREGTPKSYEQYF. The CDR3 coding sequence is TGTGCCAGCTTGCGGGAAGGGACCCCGAAGTCCTACGAGCAGTACTTC.

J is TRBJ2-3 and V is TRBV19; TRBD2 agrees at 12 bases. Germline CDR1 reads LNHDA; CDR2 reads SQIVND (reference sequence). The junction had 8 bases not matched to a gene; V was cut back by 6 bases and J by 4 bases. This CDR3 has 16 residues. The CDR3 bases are TGTGCCAGTAGGCCGACTAGCGGGAGAATAGCAGATACGCAGTATTTT. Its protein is CASRPTSGRIADTQYF.

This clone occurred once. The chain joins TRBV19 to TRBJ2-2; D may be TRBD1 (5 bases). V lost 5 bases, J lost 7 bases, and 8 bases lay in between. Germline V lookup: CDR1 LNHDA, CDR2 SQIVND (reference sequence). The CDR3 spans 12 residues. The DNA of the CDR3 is TGTGCCAGTAGTTACGACAGCGGGGAGCTGTTTTTT. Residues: CASSYDSGELFF. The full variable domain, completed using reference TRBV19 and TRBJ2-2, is DGGITQSPKYLFRKEGQNVTLSCEQNLNHDAMYWYRQDPGQGLRLIYYSQIVNDFQKGDIAEGYSVSREKKESFPLTVTSAQKNPTAFYLCASSYDSGELFFGEGSRLTVL.

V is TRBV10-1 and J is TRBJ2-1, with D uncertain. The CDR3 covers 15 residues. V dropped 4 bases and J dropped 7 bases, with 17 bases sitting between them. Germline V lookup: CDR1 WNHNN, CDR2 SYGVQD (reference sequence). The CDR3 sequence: CASSARGEGSNEQFF. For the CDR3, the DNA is TGCGCCAGCAGTGCGCGCGGTGAAGGTTCGAATGAGCAGTTCTTC.

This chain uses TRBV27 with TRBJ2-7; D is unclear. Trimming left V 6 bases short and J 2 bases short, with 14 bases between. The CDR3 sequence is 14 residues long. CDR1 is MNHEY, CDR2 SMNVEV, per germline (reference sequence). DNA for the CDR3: TGTGCCAGCAGCCTCGTCGGAGCTGCCTACGAGCAGTACTTC. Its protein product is CASSLVGAAYEQYF.

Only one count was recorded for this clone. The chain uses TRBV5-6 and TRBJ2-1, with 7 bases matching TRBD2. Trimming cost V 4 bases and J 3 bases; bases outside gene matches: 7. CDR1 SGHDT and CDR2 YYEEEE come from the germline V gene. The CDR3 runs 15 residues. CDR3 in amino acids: CASSPRGGSYNEQFF. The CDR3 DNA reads TGTGCCAGCAGCCCGAGAGGCGGGAGCTACAATGAGCAGTTCTTC.

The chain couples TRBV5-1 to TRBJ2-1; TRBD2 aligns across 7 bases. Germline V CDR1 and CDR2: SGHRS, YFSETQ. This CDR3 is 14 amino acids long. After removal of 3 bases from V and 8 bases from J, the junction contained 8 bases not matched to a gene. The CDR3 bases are TGCGCCAGCAGCTGGTCGACTAGCTCGCATGAGCAGTTCTTC. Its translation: CASSWSTSSHEQFF.

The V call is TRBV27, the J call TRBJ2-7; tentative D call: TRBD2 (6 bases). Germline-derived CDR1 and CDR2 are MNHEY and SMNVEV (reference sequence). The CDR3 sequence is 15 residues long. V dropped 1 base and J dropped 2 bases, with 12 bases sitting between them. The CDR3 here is CASSLFSGATYEQYF. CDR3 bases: TGTGCCAGCAGTTTATTCTCGGGAGCCACCTACGAGCAGTACTTC.

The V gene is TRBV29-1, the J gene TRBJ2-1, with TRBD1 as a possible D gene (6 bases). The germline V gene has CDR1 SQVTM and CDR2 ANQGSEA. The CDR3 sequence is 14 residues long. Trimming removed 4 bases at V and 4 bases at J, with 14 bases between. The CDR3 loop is CSVVPRTEYNEQFF. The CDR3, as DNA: TGCAGCGTTGTACCCCGGACAGAGTACAATGAGCAGTTCTTC.

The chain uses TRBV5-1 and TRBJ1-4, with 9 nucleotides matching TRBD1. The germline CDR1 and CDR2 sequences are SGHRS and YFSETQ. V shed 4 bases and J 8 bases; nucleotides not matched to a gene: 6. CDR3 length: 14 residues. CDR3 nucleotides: TGCGCCAGCAGCGAGAGGGACAGGGACGAAAAACTGTTTTTT. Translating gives CASSERDRDEKLFF.

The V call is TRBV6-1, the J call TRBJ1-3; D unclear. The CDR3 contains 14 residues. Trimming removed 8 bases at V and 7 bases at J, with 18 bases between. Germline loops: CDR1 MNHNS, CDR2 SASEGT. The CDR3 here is CASGEGLPSNTIYF. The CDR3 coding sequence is TGTGCCAGCGGGGAGGGCTTACCCTCCAACACCATATATTTT.

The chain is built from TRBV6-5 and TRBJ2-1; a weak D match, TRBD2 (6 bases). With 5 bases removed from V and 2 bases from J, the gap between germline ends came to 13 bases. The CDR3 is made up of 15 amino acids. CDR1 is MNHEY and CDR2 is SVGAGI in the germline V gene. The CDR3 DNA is TGTGCCAGCAGTCCATTCTCGGGGGCCTACAATGAGCAGTTCTTC. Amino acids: CASSPFSGAYNEQFF.

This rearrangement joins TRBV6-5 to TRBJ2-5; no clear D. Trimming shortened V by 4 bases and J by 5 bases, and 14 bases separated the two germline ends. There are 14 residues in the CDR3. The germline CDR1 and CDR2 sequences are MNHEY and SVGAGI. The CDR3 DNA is TGTGCCAGCAGTTCCGAGTCCGTCTCCGAGACCCAGTACTTC. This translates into CASSSESVSETQYF.

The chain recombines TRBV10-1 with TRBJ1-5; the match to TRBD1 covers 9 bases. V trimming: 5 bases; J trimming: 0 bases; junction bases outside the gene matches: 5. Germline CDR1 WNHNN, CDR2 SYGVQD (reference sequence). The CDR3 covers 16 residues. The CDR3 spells CASSLDRGYSNQPQHF. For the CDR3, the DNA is TGCGCCAGCAGTCTGGACAGGGGTTATAGCAATCAGCCCCAGCATTTT.

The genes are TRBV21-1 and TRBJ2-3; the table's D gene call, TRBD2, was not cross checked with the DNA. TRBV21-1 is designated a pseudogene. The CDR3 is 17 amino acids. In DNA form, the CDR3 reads TGTGCCAGCCCCCCTGGACTAGCGGGAGGACCAACAGATACGCAGTATTTT. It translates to CASPPGLAGGPTDTQYF.

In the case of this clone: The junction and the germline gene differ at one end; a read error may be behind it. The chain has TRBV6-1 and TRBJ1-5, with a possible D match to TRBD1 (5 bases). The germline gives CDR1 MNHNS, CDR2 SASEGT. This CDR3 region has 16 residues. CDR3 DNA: TGTGCCAGCAGTCAAGCAGGCGGGGGTAGCAATCAGCCCCAGCATTTT. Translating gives CASSQAGGGSNQPQHF.

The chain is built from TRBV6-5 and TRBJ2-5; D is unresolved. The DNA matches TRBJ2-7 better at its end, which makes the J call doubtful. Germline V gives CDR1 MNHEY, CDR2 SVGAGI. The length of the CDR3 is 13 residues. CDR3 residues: CASSRGPSYEQYF. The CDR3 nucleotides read TGTGCCAGCAGTAGAGGCCCTTCCTACGAGCAGTACTTC.

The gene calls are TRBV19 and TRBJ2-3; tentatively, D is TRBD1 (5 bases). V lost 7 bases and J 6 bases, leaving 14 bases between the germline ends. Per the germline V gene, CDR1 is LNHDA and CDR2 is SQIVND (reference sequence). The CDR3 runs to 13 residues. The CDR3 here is CASNKGPRDTQYF. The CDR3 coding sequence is TGTGCCAGTAATAAGGGGCCGAGGGATACGCAGTATTTT.

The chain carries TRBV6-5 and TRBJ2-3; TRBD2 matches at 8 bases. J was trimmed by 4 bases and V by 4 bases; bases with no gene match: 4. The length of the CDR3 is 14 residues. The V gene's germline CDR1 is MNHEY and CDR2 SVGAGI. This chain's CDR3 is CASSSGGPPDTQYF. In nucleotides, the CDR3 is TGTGCCAGCAGTTCGGGAGGGCCGCCAGATACGCAGTATTTT.

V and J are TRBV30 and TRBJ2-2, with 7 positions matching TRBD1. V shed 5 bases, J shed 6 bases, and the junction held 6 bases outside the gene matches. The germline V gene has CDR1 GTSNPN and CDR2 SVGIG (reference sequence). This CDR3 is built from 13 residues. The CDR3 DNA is TGTGCCTGGGGTAATACAGGGGCCGGGGAGCTGTTTTTT. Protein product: CAWGNTGAGELFF.